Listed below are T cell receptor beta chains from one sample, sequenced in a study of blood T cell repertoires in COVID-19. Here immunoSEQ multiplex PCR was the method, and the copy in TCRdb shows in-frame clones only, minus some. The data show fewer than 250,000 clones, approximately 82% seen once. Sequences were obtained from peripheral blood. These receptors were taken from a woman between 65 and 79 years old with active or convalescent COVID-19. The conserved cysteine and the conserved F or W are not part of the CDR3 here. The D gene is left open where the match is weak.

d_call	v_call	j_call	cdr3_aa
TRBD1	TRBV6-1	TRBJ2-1	ASSVLPGGQGQGEQF
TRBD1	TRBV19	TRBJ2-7	ASSTTGTGTEQY
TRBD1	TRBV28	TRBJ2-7	ASSFSPQGVSYEQY
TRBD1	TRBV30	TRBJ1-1	ASHTGGTTEAF
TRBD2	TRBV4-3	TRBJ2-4	ASSQAVAGTAKNIQY
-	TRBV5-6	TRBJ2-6	ASSFSAGANVLT
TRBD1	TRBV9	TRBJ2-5	ASSVGTDQETQY
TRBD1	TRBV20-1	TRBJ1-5	SASRQGTGGGQPQH
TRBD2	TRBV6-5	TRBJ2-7	ASSYRGSVNEQY
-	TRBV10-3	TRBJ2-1	AISETSNGEQF
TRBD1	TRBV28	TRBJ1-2	ASNLDRGDYGYT
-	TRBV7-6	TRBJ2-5	ASSTAPQETQY
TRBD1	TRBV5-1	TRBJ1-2	ASSWGTGRNGYT
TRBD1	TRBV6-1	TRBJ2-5	ASSEDYRGHETQY
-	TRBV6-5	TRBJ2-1	ASRSSHDSYNEQF
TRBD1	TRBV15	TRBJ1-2	ATSRVPGQGHYGYT
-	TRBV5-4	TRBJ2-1	ASSPQLAWEPNEQF
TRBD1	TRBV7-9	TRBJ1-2	ASSRDRLNYGYT
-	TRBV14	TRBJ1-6	ASSQWTGNSPLH
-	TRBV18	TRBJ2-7	ASSPVRNYEQY
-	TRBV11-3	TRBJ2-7	ASSLGSGSYEQY
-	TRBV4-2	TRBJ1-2	ASSQYQGVEGYT
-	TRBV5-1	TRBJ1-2	ASSLTLQGPYGYT
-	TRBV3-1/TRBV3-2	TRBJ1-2	ASSQSGHPYGYT
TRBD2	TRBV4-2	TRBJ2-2	ASSPSGLAVTGELF
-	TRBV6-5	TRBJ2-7	ASSPWDLRVSEQY
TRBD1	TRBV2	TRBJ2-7	ASSILQGEAYEQY
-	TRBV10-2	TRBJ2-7	TSNGQPNTAQY
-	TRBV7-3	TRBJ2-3	ASSPHNTDTQY
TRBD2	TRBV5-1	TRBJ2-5	ASTLAGGPEETQY
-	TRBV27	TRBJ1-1	ASRYQGSTEAF
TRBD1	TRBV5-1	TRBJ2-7	ASSLEGQGFREQY
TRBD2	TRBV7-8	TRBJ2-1	ASSLARLAGGGEQF
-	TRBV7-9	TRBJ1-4	ASSASTATNEKLF
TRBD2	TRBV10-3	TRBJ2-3	ATRAGTSGAPSTDTQY
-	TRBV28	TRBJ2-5	ASRIEAGLQETQY
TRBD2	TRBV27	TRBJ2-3	ASSLSRGLAGTFTDTQY
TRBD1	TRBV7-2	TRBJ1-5	ASTQLGGEQPQH
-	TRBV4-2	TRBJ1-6	ASSQVRGSASPLH
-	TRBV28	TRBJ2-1	ASRPPGHYNEQF
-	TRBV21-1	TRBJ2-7	ASSKVRFAAYEQY
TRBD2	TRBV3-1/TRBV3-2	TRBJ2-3	ASSQGVASGQDTQY
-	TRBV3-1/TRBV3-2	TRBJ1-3	ASSQVLGSYRAGNTIY
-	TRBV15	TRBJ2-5	ATSRDNPGAGETQY
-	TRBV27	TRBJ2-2	ASSLRSGELF
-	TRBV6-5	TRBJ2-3	ASSYLRGFTDTQY
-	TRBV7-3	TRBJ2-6	ASSLTGGSGANVLT
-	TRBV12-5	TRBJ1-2	ASGQGGYGGYT
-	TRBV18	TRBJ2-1	ASSPPPGASNEQF
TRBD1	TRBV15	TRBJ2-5	ATSRSRTGGDETQY
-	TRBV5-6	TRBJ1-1	ASSLRGINTEAF
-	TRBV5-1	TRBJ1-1	ASTHNTGTF